The TCR beta chain described here comes from a study of identical twins (dated by TCRdb to about 2016). With respect to the entire study: The study deep-sequenced TCR alpha and beta repertoires from monozygotic twins, unrelated adults of various ages and cord blood to test whether fetal clonotypes persist. To rule out contamination, the twin experiments were replicated at different times with different library preparation protocols.

As regards this clonotype: The clone's antigen remains unknown. No base quality information exists; no much larger clone differs at one position.

Only healthy Caucasian donors were included. The twin cohort comprised three pairs of female monozygotic twins, all aged roughly 18 to 30 years. RNA for TCR libraries was isolated from peripheral blood mononuclear cells. Spanning cysteine to phenylalanine, the CDR3 consists of 13 amino acids. Left in the record is the CDR3 DNA by itself, 39 bases read in frame from the first base. V loses 5 bases, J loses 4 bases, and the germline ends lie 13 bases apart. The germline V gene (reference sequence) supplies CDR1 DFQATT and CDR2 SNEGSKA. Study-wide conclusions, independent of this receptor: Excess twin sharing in beta out-of-frame sequences was weaker because fewer shared sequences lowered the signal-to-noise ratio. Invariant T cells such as MAIT and iNKT could partly confound zero-insertion analyses, though diverse VJ usage argued against this for most clonotypes. Abundant cord blood beta clonotypes had fewer insertions, young adult naive repertoires showed a similar but weaker trend, and memory repertoires showed no such trend. Out-of-frame TCR alpha sequences shared between twins showed an excess of low generation-probability sequences compared with coincidental sharing between unrelated individuals. Out-of-frame TCR alpha sharing in monozygotic twins was systematically underestimated by recombination models, whereas sharing between unrelated individuals was in agreement with the recombination models. Because the same donors could not be followed over many years, conclusions were based on cross-sectional statistical analysis.

Libraries were built with 5' RACE. The listed sequencing device is Illumina HiSeq 2000. Template switching introduced a universal primer binding site; the final cDNA contained a unique molecular identifier, enabling accurate counting of TCR cDNA molecules. First-strand cDNA for TCR alpha and beta chains was synthesized from specific primers in the conserved constant-segment region. To control for contamination, each cDNA library was double barcoded with a SMART-Mk sample barcode plus Illumina barcodes. TruSeq adapter sequences and Illumina sample barcodes were added in two successive PCR steps. The Illumina HiSeq platform was used with custom primers to sequence TCR alpha and beta cDNA libraries. On the authors' methods: MiGEC processed the raw reads to extract unique molecular identifiers, while MiXCR was used to determine the CDR3 positions. For each individual, recombination models were inferred using an EM algorithm with the repgenHMM and IGoR tools. The tcR package in R was used for shared clonotype analysis, with sharing normalized by the product of cloneset sizes. To study raw recombination without the effects of thymic and clonal selection, out-of-frame nonproductive sequences were analyzed. Using fastp at Q25 and MiXCR, TCRdb reprocessed the public reads and kept productive beta chains. All rows with the same CDR3 protein become a single entry with the most common DNA and genes. In this record, the V and J calls reflect TCRdb's handling and not the investigators' own analysis. The sample table lists about 890,000 distinct CDR3 sequences, roughly an eighth of them with a count of one. Around 1.5% of the sample is held by the ten biggest clonotypes.

These sequences were also reported in another study, on yellow fever vaccine responses in identical twins. As the second paper documents: According to the authors, the vaccine-induced T cell response in identical twins seemed to be partly convergent and partly specific to each individual. Focusing on identical twins, the study followed the T cell clones that responded to the vaccine, and did so with precision.

The sequencing input was PBMCs. The TCR comes from a woman younger than 35 in good health. The rearranged segments are TRBV20-1 and TRBJ2-3; tentative D gene TRBD1, with 6 bases matching. The CDR3 here reads CSARQGSPDTQYF. The sequenced DNA: TGCAGTGCTCGCCAGGGGAGCCCAGATACGCAGTATTTT.